Listed below are T cell receptor beta chains from one sample, sequenced in a study of blood T cell repertoires in COVID-19. Sequenced by immunoSEQ multiplex PCR; TCRdb stores in-frame clones only, minus some. The table records about 99,000 clones, 84% of them present only once. Input material: peripheral blood. The receptors originated from a man between 65 and 85 years old with active or convalescent COVID-19. The CDR3 runs from the conserved cysteine through the conserved F or W. A D gene is named only where the DNA matches it firmly. Some rows mark clone size as missing; the rest say once, few, many or name a class of expanded clone.

>TRBJ2-3|-|TRBV19|TRBD1
CASSIDSNRGRTDTQYF
TGTGCCAGTAGTATAGACAGCAACAGGGGGCGCACAGATACGCAGTATTTT
>TRBJ1-2|-|TRBV12-3/TRBV12-4|TRBD1
CASSSDRAGYTF
TGTGCCAGCAGTTCGGACAGGGCTGGCTACACCTTC
>TRBJ2-7|-|TRBV9|-
CTVRPYEQYF
TGTACGGTGCGTCCCTACGAGCAGTACTTC
>TRBJ2-2|-|TRBV3-1/TRBV3-2|-
CASSPSPNTGELFF
TGTGCCAGCAGCCCCAGTCCTAACACCGGGGAGCTGTTTTTT
>TRBJ2-5|-|TRBV19|-
CASSNPGMLGETQYF
TGTGCCAGTAGTAACCCGGGGATGCTGGGAGAGACCCAGTACTTC
>TRBJ1-2|-|TRBV28|-
CASSLFSRVNYNYGYTF
TGTGCCAGCAGTTTATTCAGCAGGGTAAACTATAACTATGGCTACACCTTC
>TRBJ2-1|-|TRBV2|TRBD1
CANAGQGYNEQFF
TGTGCCAACGCGGGACAGGGGTACAATGAGCAGTTCTTC
>TRBJ2-5|-|TRBV12-3/TRBV12-4|TRBD1
CASSGTGIETQYF
TGTGCCAGCAGCGGGACAGGGATCGAGACCCAGTACTTC
>TRBJ2-5|once|TRBV5-6|TRBD1
CASSLRGQGPKQETQYF
TGTGCCAGCAGCTTGCGAGGACAGGGACCTAAACAAGAGACCCAGTACTTC
>TRBJ1-1|once|TRBV18|TRBD1
CASSPRQGAEGTEAFF
TGTGCCAGCTCACCAAGGCAGGGGGCAGAGGGCACTGAAGCTTTCTTT
>TRBJ1-1|-|TRBV19|TRBD1
CASIAGGLSVNTEAFF
TGTGCCAGTATAGCAGGGGGATTAAGTGTGAACACTGAAGCTTTCTTT
>TRBJ1-1|-|TRBV6-5|-
CASSTGQIMNTEAFF
TGTGCCAGCAGTACGGGACAAATCATGAACACTGAAGCTTTCTTT
>TRBJ1-2|-|TRBV10-3|TRBD1
CAISEWDRGDYGYTF
TGTGCCATCAGTGAGTGGGACAGGGGGGACTATGGCTACACCTTC
>TRBJ2-3|-|TRBV6-6|TRBD2
CASSRNVAGGPEDTQYF
TGTGCCAGCAGTCGAAACGTAGCGGGGGGGCCGGAAGATACGCAGTATTTT
>TRBJ1-6|-|TRBV30|TRBD1
CAWSPPGQGVYNSPLHF
TGTGCCTGGAGCCCCCCGGGACAGGGAGTTTATAATTCACCCCTCCACTTT
>TRBJ1-4|-|TRBV18|-
CASSTEVDEKLFF
TGTGCCAGCTCGACGGAGGTAGATGAAAAACTGTTTTTT
>TRBJ2-2|-|TRBV19|TRBD1
CASSLRRQGLSGELFF
TGTGCCAGTAGTCTCCGGAGACAGGGTTTGTCCGGGGAGCTGTTTTTT
>TRBJ2-2|-|TRBV19|-
CASREAALNTGELFF
TGTGCCAGTAGAGAAGCGGCCTTGAACACCGGGGAGCTGTTTTTT
>TRBJ2-1|-|TRBV29-1|TRBD1
CSVEVRDRGTNEQFF
TGCAGCGTTGAAGTCCGGGACAGGGGGACCAATGAGCAGTTCTTC
>TRBJ2-1|-|TRBV11-2|-
CASSSGAYNEQFF
TGTGCCAGCAGCTCCGGGGCCTACAATGAGCAGTTCTTC
>TRBJ2-1|-|TRBV24-1|TRBD2
CATSFAGTSVNEQFF
TGTGCCACCAGTTTCGCCGGGACTAGCGTCAATGAGCAGTTCTTC
>TRBJ2-1|-|TRBV6-2/TRBV6-3|TRBD1
CASSYSGRGYYNEQFF
TGTGCCAGCAGTTACTCGGGCAGGGGGTACTACAATGAGCAGTTCTTC
>TRBJ2-7|-|TRBV3-1/TRBV3-2|-
CASSQGAGREQYF
TGTGCCAGCAGCCAAGGAGCAGGGCGCGAGCAGTACTTC
>TRBJ1-2|-|TRBV11-2|-
CASRKTHREDYGYTF
TGTGCCAGCAGAAAAACCCATAGGGAGGACTATGGCTACACCTTC
>TRBJ2-1|-|TRBV18|TRBD1
CASSPGQGLNEQFF
TGTGCCAGCTCACCAGGACAGGGCCTCAATGAGCAGTTCTTC
>TRBJ2-3|-|TRBV5-1|TRBD2
CASGSGGGSDTQYF
TGCGCCAGCGGGAGCGGGGGGGGATCAGATACGCAGTATTTT
>TRBJ1-1|-|TRBV7-9|TRBD1
CASSRRDRGYTEAFF
TGTGCCAGCAGCCGTAGGGACAGGGGCTACACTGAAGCTTTCTTT
>TRBJ2-5|-|TRBV14|-
CASSFPGRETQYF
TGTGCCAGCAGCTTCCCAGGGAGGGAGACCCAGTACTTC